These 7 T cell receptor beta chains share one sample of origin, sequenced in a study of blood T cell repertoires in COVID-19. Only in-frame clones appear in the TCRdb table, and some are missing; sequencing was by immunoSEQ multiplex PCR. The table lists roughly 200,000 clones, 85% to 90% of them singletons. The source material was PBMCs or T cells enriched from blood (not recorded which). The receptors here all came from a man aged 40-49 years who had recovered from COVID-19.

The chain joins TRBV5-1 to TRBJ2-1; D might be TRBD2 (6 bases). This CDR3 has 13 amino acids. CDR1 is SGHRS and CDR2 is YFSETQ in the germline V gene. V was shortened by 5 bases and J by 3 bases, with 9 bases between the two germline ends. CDR3 sequence: CASRWGVYNEQFF. Written as DNA, the CDR3 is TGCGCCAGCAGGTGGGGGGTCTACAATGAGCAGTTCTTC. Drawing the rest from reference TRBV5-1 and TRBJ2-1, the complete variable domain is KAGVTQTPRYLIKTRGQQVTLSCSPISGHRSVSWYQQTPGQGLQFLFEYFSETQRNKGNFPGRFSGRQFSNSRSEMNVSTLELGDSALYLCASRWGVYNEQFFGPGTRLTVL.

This chain uses TRBV21-1 with TRBJ1-2; TRBD1 is taken as the D call from the table, unchecked against the DNA. TRBV21-1 is reported as a pseudogene. The CDR3 spans 14 residues. For the CDR3, the DNA is TGTGCCAGCAGCTCCAGGACAGGGTCGGCTGGCTACACCTTC. It codes for CASSSRTGSAGYTF.

The chain joins TRBV12-3 or TRBV12-4 to TRBJ2-7; 8 bases agree with TRBD1. After removal of 5 bases from V and 6 bases from J, the junction contained 6 bases not matched to a gene. The CDR3 sequence is 13 residues long. The CDR3 sequence: CASSIGTGGEQYF. For the CDR3, the DNA is TGTGCCAGCAGTATCGGGACAGGCGGCGAGCAGTACTTC.

The table lists this clone with a few counts. This rearrangement joins TRBV6-5 to TRBJ1-2, with a possible D match to TRBD1 (6 bases). V shed 5 bases and J shed 5 bases, with 9 bases lying between them. The germline V gene encodes CDR1 MNHEY and CDR2 SVGAGI. CDR3 length equals 12 residues. Written as DNA, the CDR3 is TGTGCCAGCAGTCCACAGGGTTATGGCTACACCTTC. Translated: CASSPQGYGYTF.

The count of this clone is one. The chain recombines TRBV27 with TRBJ1-6; the D gene is possibly TRBD1 (5 bases). CDR3 length: 12 amino acids. CDR1 and CDR2 (germline): MNHEY, SMNVEV (reference sequence). V was shortened by 5 bases and J by 10 bases, with 9 bases between the two germline ends. The CDR3 DNA follows: TGTGCCAGCAGTGGGCAGGGCTCACCCCTCCACTTT. This sequence encodes CASSGQGSPLHF.

The CDR3 is CASSFDRGFVYEQYF. Written as DNA, the CDR3 is TGTGCCAGCAGCTTCGACAGGGGGTTTGTCTACGAGCAGTACTTC. V usage is TRBV7-9 and J usage is TRBJ2-7, with 9 nucleotides matching TRBD1. Germline CDR1 and CDR2: SEHNR and FQNEAQ (reference sequence). CDR3 length: 15 amino acids. Trimming at V came to 3 bases and at J to 3 bases, leaving 6 bases not matched to a gene.

This clone was counted between two and nine times. The rearrangement uses TRBV7-8 and TRBJ2-3; D might be TRBD1 (6 bases). Germline loops: CDR1 SGHVS, CDR2 FQNEAQ. There are 16 residues in the CDR3. Trimming took 2 bases from V and 0 from J, leaving 12 bases between them. The CDR3 DNA reads TGTGCCAGCAGCTTATGGGGGACAACGAGCACAGATACGCAGTATTTT. This gives the protein CASSLWGTTSTDTQYF.